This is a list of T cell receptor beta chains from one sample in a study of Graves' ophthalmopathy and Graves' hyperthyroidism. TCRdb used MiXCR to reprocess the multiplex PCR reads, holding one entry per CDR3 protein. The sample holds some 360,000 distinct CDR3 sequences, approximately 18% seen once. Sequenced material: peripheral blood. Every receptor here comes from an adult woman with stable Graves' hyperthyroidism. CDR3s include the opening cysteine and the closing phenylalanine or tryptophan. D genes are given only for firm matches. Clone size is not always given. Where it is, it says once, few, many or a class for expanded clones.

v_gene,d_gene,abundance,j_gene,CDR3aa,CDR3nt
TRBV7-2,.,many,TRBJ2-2,CASSPRASPEKKPGELFF,TGTGCCAGCAGCCCAAGGGCTTCCCCTGAAAAGAAACCCGGGGAGCTGTTTTTT
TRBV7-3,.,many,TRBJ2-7,CASSLGGAPLVEQYF,TGTGCCAGCAGCTTAGGTGGGGCACCGTTGGTCGAGCAGTACTTC
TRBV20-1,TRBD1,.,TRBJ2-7,CSASGTGEEAYEQYF,TGCAGTGCTAGCGGGACAGGGGAGGAAGCCTACGAGCAGTACTTC
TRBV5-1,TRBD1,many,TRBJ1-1,CASSVSKDRGHTEAFF,TGCGCCAGCAGCGTTAGCAAGGACAGGGGGCACACTGAAGCTTTCTTT
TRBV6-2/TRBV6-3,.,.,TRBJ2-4,CASSYSRARAKNIQYF,TGTGCCAGCAGTTACTCGCGGGCGCGAGCCAAAAACATTCAGTACTTC
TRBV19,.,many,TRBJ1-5,CASSMETGRMRNQPQHF,TGTGCCAGTAGTATGGAAACGGGTCGTATGCGCAATCAGCCCCAGCATTTT
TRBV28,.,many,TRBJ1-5,CASSRDGVGSPQHF,TGTGCCAGCAGCCGGGACGGGGTGGGTTCGCCCCAGCATTTT
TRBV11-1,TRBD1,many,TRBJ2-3,CASSLARDRGDTQYF,TGTGCCAGCAGCTTAGCGAGAGACAGGGGGGATACGCAGTATTTT
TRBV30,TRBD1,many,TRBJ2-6,CAWSVWWTGGSGANVLTF,TGTGCCTGGAGTGTCTGGTGGACAGGGGGCTCTGGGGCCAACGTCCTGACTTTC
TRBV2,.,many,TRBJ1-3,CASSWTSNGNTIYF,TGTGCCAGCAGTTGGACAAGCAATGGAAACACCATATATTTT
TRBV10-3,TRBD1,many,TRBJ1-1,CAISESGQPEAFF,TGTGCCATCAGTGAGTCGGGACAGCCTGAAGCTTTCTTT
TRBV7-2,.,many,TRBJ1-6,CASSPSLSYNSPLHF,TGTGCCAGCAGCCCCAGTCTCAGTTATAATTCACCCCTCCACTTT
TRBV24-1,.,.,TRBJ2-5,CATSDLSVGAETQYF,TGTGCCACCAGTGATTTGAGTGTAGGGGCGGAGACCCAGTACTTC
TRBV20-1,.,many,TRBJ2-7,CSARVPGLSYEQYF,TGCAGTGCTAGAGTGCCGGGCCTCTCCTACGAGCAGTACTTC
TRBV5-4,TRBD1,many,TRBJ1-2,CASSFQGDGYYGYTF,TGTGCCAGCAGCTTCCAGGGGGATGGGTACTATGGCTACACCTTC
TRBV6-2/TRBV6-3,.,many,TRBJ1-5,CASSYLSGSIDQPQHF,TGTGCCAGCAGTTATCTGTCAGGGTCAATCGATCAGCCCCAGCATTTT
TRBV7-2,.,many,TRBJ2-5,CASSSGNQETQYF,TGTGCCAGCAGCTCGGGAAACCAAGAGACCCAGTACTTC
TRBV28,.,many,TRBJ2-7,CASSTVVSYEQYF,TGTGCCAGCAGTACCGTAGTCTCCTACGAGCAGTACTTC
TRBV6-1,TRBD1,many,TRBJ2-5,CASSKSGGVGETQYF,TGTGCCAGCAGCAAATCAGGGGGAGTGGGGGAGACCCAGTACTTC
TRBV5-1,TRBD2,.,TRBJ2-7,CASSSERDDEQCF,TGCGCCAGCAGCTCCGAGCGGGACGACGAGCAGTGCTTC
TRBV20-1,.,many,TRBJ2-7,CSARVLSKRGTYEQYF,TGCAGTGCTAGAGTCCTGAGCAAGAGGGGTACCTACGAGCAGTACTTC
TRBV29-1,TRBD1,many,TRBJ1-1,CSVENRGIRDYTEAFF,TGCAGCGTTGAGAACAGGGGAATAAGGGACTACACTGAAGCTTTCTTT
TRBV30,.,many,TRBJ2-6,CAWLTRNSGANVLTF,TGTGCCTGGCTAACTCGGAACTCTGGGGCCAACGTCCTGACTTTC
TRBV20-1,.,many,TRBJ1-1,CSASVGGPNTEAFF,TGCAGTGCTAGTGTTGGGGGCCCGAACACTGAAGCTTTCTTT
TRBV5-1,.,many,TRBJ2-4,CASSLGELAKNIQYF,TGCGCCAGCAGCTTGGGCGAGCTAGCCAAAAACATTCAGTACTTC